This T cell receptor beta chain derives from a study of memory CD4+ T cells and cytomegalovirus serostatus (dated by TCRdb to between 2018 and 2021). Broadly, across the study: The cohort comprised about 35 healthy Belgian adults, 9 CMV seropositive and roughly 25 CMV seronegative. To replicate a published TCR-based CMV serostatus classifier, the researchers sequenced the CD4+ memory TCRbeta repertoires of a Belgian cohort whose cytomegalovirus serostatus was known.

CDR1 and CDR2, per the germline V gene (reference sequence), are SGHNT and YYREEE. From cysteine to phenylalanine, the CDR3 is 15 amino acids long. Just the 45-base CDR3 DNA is kept, in frame starting at base 1. Relative to germline, V is 3 bases shorter and J is 1 base shorter, with 12 bases between their ends. What the work shows at the level of the full study, not this receptor alone: Among the 150 or so previously reported CMV-associated TCRbeta sequences, 67 showed up in the CD4+ memory repertoires, with each one found in between one and five individuals. The results were read as suggesting that the CMV-associated TCR signature is, for the most part, present in the CD4+ memory repertoire. For CMV serostatus prediction, a median bootstrapped AUC of about 0.96 was reached with the original framework, and a median bootstrapped AUC of about 0.9 was reached with a US-trained random forest. Only CD4+CD45RO+ memory cells were sequenced, unlike the original study, which covered naive and memory CD4+ and CD8+ populations. On the Belgian cohort, the classifier built on the original framework reached a median bootstrapped AUC of about 0.95, with a 95% CI of 0.76-1.00.

The Quick-DNA Microprep Kit was used to extract genomic DNA from the sorted cells. TCRbeta DNA was amplified with the immunoSEQ hsTCRbeta kit following the manufacturer's protocol. TCRbeta libraries were sequenced on an Illumina MiSeq instrument. In the source study's methods: Once out-of-frame sequences had been removed, approximately 2,000,000 distinct TCRbeta sequences were left, which works out to an average of approximately 70,000 per individual. Each individual was scored by the count of about 150 previously reported CMV-associated TCRbeta sequences and the total productive distinct TCRbeta count. A beta-binomial model was reimplemented in Python, and random forests from scikit-learn, run with default parameters, were trained on data from the US cohort. Classifier performance on the Belgian cohort was summarized as median AUC with percentile confidence intervals calculated over 10,000 bootstrap iterations. The clones in this table, taken by TCRdb from immuneACCESS, are in-frame only. Not every clone is retained; where verified, under half of the shortfall comes from an unresolved V gene, and the cause of the rest is unknown. That table supplies the V and J calls and clone size; D and trimming were determined from the DNA. Within this sample are 55,000 to 65,000 clones, with approximately 86% of them counted one time only. The ten largest clones capture under 0.5% of the sample.

A FACSAria II was used to sort memory CD4+ T cells, defined as single viable CD3+CD4+CD8-CD45RO+ cells. CMV serostatus was determined with a Roche Elecsys assay detecting serum IgG against CMV pp150, pp28, p38 and p52. Once the samples were thawed, total CD4+ T cells were enriched through positive selection using CD4 magnetic microbeads. The samples came from a separate study whose specific focus was interrogating the CD4+ T cell memory repertoire. Peripheral blood mononuclear cells were isolated and cryopreserved following standard operating procedures; serum was stored at -80 °C. CD3-PerCP (BW264/56), CD4-APC (RPA-T4), CD45RO-PE (UCHT1) and CD8-Pacific Orange (3B5) antibodies were used for staining, and non-viable cells were excluded with Sytox blue. To note about this clone: It lacks a known antigen. Per-base qualities were not stored, and no clone one base away is much larger.

The sequenced sample consisted of memory CD4+ T cells from blood. The TCR originated in an adult in good health and CMV-seronegative. Some clones in this sample may be carry-over from other donors' samples. Recombination joined TRBV5-4 with TRBJ2-3; tentative D gene TRBD1, with 6 bases matching. The sequence in DNA is TGTGCCAGCAGCTCTGGACAGAGGGGCACAGATACGCAGTATTTT. This is translated as CASSSGQRGTDTQYF.